This T cell receptor beta chain appears in the sequencing data of a study of radiotherapy plus CTLA-4 blockade in lung cancer. Findings and caveats of the study: Subsequent to radiotherapy plus ipilimumab, tumor-derived TCR clones underwent expansion in blood. Together with interferon-beta, which increased in serum after radiation, early dynamic changes in blood T cell clones were reportedly the best predictors of response.

Sequencing used immunoSEQ multiplex PCR; TCRdb keeps in-frame clones, though not all of them. This repertoire shows roughly 90,000 clones, around 81% found once; its top ten account for 4%. The study treated chemo-refractory metastatic non-small-cell lung cancer patients with focal radiation plus ipilimumab CTLA-4 blockade. Comments on this clone: Its specificity is unknown.

The CDR3 runs to 17 residues. CDR1 and CDR2 from the germline V gene are SGHNT and YYREEE (reference sequence). After removal of 2 bases from V and 3 bases from J, the junction contained 9 bases not matched to a gene. The TCR originated in a human donor with non-small cell lung cancer who had a partial response to radiotherapy plus ipilimumab. Some clones in this sample may be carry-over from other donors' samples. V is TRBV5-4 and J is TRBJ2-2; 8 nucleotides agree with TRBD1. The sequences come from peripheral blood, collected from a patient treated with radiotherapy plus ipilimumab. CDR3 nucleotide sequence: TGTGCCAGCAGCTTTGAACCGGGACAGGTGGACACCGGGGAGCTGTTTTTT. This translates into CASSFEPGQVDTGELFF.